What follows are 12 T cell receptor beta chains derived from one specimen sequenced in a study of blood T cell repertoires in COVID-19. The repertoire was sequenced with immunoSEQ multiplex PCR; TCRdb's copy has only in-frame clones and lacks some. The data show about 370,000 clones, with more than 80% seen just once and around 3% held by the top ten. The specimen was peripheral blood. These TCRs come from a woman younger than 45 with COVID-19, enrolled during active disease.

V gene TRBV6-2 or TRBV6-3 combines with J gene TRBJ2-1, with 8 bases that match TRBD2. The CDR3 has 16 residues. V lost 2 bases, J lost 12 bases, and 15 bases stayed unmatched. CDR1 and CDR2 (germline): MNHEY, SVGEGT. The CDR3 loop is CASSYDGTRVLDRQFF. The CDR3 DNA sequence: TGTGCCAGCAGTTACGATGGGACTAGGGTTCTTGATCGGCAGTTCTTC.

The genes are TRBV28 and TRBJ2-3, with TRBD1 identical over 7 bases. Germline V gene data show CDR1 as MDHEN and CDR2 as SYDVKM. The CDR3 length is 18 residues. The V gene end was trimmed by 6 bases and the J gene end by 5 bases; junction bases not matched to a gene: 20. In DNA form, the CDR3 reads TGTGCCAGCAGGACCCCCGACCCCCGGACAGGTAGAGAAGATACGCAGTATTTT. It codes for CASRTPDPRTGREDTQYF.

The V call is TRBV6-5, the J call TRBJ2-4, with 11 positions matching TRBD1. Germline V gene lookup returns CDR1 MNHEY and CDR2 SVGAGI. Trimming removed 1 base from V and 6 bases from J; junction bases left unmatched: 5. The CDR3 covers 16 residues. The CDR3 region is CASSYFTGTGGNIQYF. CDR3 coding DNA: TGTGCCAGCAGTTACTTTACCGGGACAGGGGGAAACATTCAGTACTTC.

V is TRBV13 and J is TRBJ2-5; 12 bases match TRBD1. This CDR3 comprises 17 residues. In germline, CDR1 is PRHDT, CDR2 FYEKMQ (reference sequence). With 0 bases clipped from V and 5 bases from J, the junction kept 7 bases outside the gene matches. The CDR3 spells CASSLGMGQGARETQYF. DNA for the CDR3: TGTGCCAGCAGCTTAGGGATGGGACAGGGGGCGCGTGAGACCCAGTACTTC. Together with reference TRBV13 and TRBJ2-5, the CDR3 gives the full variable domain: AAGVIQSPRHLIKEKRETATLKCYPIPRHDTVYWYQQGPGQDPQFLISFYEKMQSDKGSIPDRFSAQQFSDYHSELNMSSLELGDSALYFCASSLGMGQGARETQYFGPGTRLLVL.

The chain carries TRBV9 and TRBJ1-4; 7 bases map to TRBD1. The CDR3 runs to 17 residues. CDR1 and CDR2 (germline): SGDLS, YYNGEE. V trimming: 4 bases; J trimming: 6 bases; junction bases outside the gene matches: 15. CDR3 protein: CASSRTGQNWRDEKLFF. The CDR3 DNA follows: TGTGCCAGCAGCCGGACAGGACAAAACTGGAGGGATGAAAAACTGTTTTTT. Complete variable domain (other parts from reference TRBV9 and TRBJ1-4): DSGVTQTPKHLITATGQRVTLRCSPRSGDLSVYWYQQSLDQGLQFLIQYYNGEERAKGNILERFSAQQFPDLHSELNLSSLELGDSALYFCASSRTGQNWRDEKLFFGSGTQLSVL.

The chain carries TRBV7-9 and TRBJ2-7; 8 bases line up with TRBD1. J gave up 4 bases and V 4 bases, and 6 bases lay outside the gene matches. Germline V gene data show CDR1 as SEHNR and CDR2 as FQNEAQ (reference sequence). There are 14 residues in the CDR3. CDR3 coding DNA: TGTGCCAGCAGCTCCCGGACAGGGAATTACGAGCAGTACTTC. Protein product: CASSSRTGNYEQYF.

Worth noting for this clone: The sample has other DNA sequences that encode this CDR3 too. V gene TRBV4-3 combines with J gene TRBJ2-1, with D possibly being TRBD2 (7 bases). The CDR3 is 16 residues long. V was pared by 0 bases and J by 2 bases, with 11 bases between. Germline lookup yields CDR1 LGHNA and CDR2 YSLEER. CDR3 region: CASSQDGGGTYNEQFF. The CDR3 bases are TGCGCCAGCAGCCAAGATGGGGGGGGCACCTACAATGAGCAGTTCTTC.

In its sample, this clone was seen a few times. V usage is TRBV5-1 and J usage is TRBJ2-1; 7 bases map to TRBD1. Germline CDR1 and CDR2: SGHRS and YFSETQ. V lost 4 bases to trimming and J lost 7 bases; unmatched junction nucleotides: 5. The CDR3 has 13 amino acids. Here the CDR3 reads CASSNQQGNEQFF. CDR3 nucleotides: TGCGCCAGCAGCAATCAACAGGGGAATGAGCAGTTCTTC.

The chain joins TRBV5-4 to TRBJ2-2; the match to TRBD2 covers 14 bases. Germline lookup yields CDR1 SGHNT and CDR2 YYREEE (reference sequence). Trimming took 4 bases from V and 5 from J; bases not matched to a gene: 10. There are 18 residues in the CDR3. The CDR3, as DNA: TGTGCCAGCAGCGGGGGACTAGCGGGAGTTCCTTTAACCGGGGAGCTGTTTTTT. This sequence encodes CASSGGLAGVPLTGELFF.

This clone was detected only a few times. The chain carries TRBV7-9 and TRBJ1-2, with D possibly TRBD1 on 6 matching bases. Germline V CDR1 and CDR2: SEHNR, FQNEAQ (reference sequence). The CDR3 is 12 amino acids. V was cut by 4 bases and J by 8 bases, with 11 bases left in between. The CDR3 coding sequence is TGTGCCAGCAGCTGGTACAGGGACGGCTACACCTTC. Encoded protein: CASSWYRDGYTF. Combining the CDR3 with reference TRBV7-9 and TRBJ1-2 gives the whole variable domain DTGVSQNPRHKITKRGQNVTFRCDPISEHNRLYWYRQTLGQGPEFLTYFQNEAQLEKSRLLSDRFSAERPKGSFSTLEIQRTEQGDSAMYLCASSWYRDGYTFGSGTRLTVV.

This clone was detected once. The chain links TRBV5-1 to TRBJ1-1; perhaps TRBD1 as D (5 bases). The CDR3 has 14 amino acids. From germline, CDR1 is SGHRS and CDR2 YFSETQ. Trimming shortened V by 0 bases and J by 5 bases, and 11 bases separated the two germline ends. The DNA for the CDR3 is TGCGCCAGCAGCTTGGTGTCAGGGAAAACTGAAGCTTTCTTT. It yields the protein CASSLVSGKTEAFF.

V is TRBV4-1 and J is TRBJ2-7; D ambiguous. Trimming removed 0 bases from V and 2 bases from J, with 11 bases in between. The CDR3 spans 15 residues. Germline CDR1 and CDR2: MGHRA and YSYEKL. Written as DNA, the CDR3 is TGCGCCAGCAGCCAAGATTTTTCTTTAGCCTACGAGCAGTACTTC. Its protein is CASSQDFSLAYEQYF.